Detailed here is one T cell receptor beta chain. The data are from a study of shared clonotypes between healthy human individuals. Sorted-subset replicate PCR reactions were performed with about 200 ng DNA, corresponding to about 30,000 T cell genomes. In the source study's methods: Sequence data from immunoSEQ were junction-only and lacked quality scores; consequently, filtering differed. The table came from immunoSEQ multiplex PCR; TCRdb's copy has only in-frame clones and leaves some out. The V and J calls and clone size are taken from that table; D and trimming were inferred from the DNA. The sample yields 1,400,000 or so clones, approximately 98.5% seen once. Donors were healthy HIV-negative adults without recently reported acute infections or vaccinations. The study drew all its donors from Caucasian adults living in Nashville, Tennessee. Sample: naive CD4+ T cells sorted from blood. Subset specified: CD45RA+ positively selected. The sequence came from a man aged 30 to 45 in good health.

CDR3 DNA: TGTGCCAGCAGCCCCCACGGGAGTCAGGGCGGGGAGCTGTTTTTT. Amino acid sequence: CASSPHGSQGGELFF. The rearrangement uses TRBV9 and TRBJ2-2, with D possibly TRBD2 on 6 matching bases. This CDR3 has 15 amino acids. Germline V gene sequence: CDR1 SGDLS, CDR2 YYNGEE. Trimming took off 4 bases at V and 7 bases at J, with 17 bases between the two ends.